This T cell receptor beta chain was captured in a study of OX40 agonist ivuxolimab in advanced cancers. Across the whole study: Patients were dosed intravenously with ivuxolimab at 0.01 to 10 mg/kg every 2 weeks. Prior therapy, whether anti-PD-1, anti-PD-L1 or anti-CTLA-4, was allowed, and more than 35% had some.

Using immunoSEQ multiplex PCR, the repertoire was profiled, and TCRdb retains in-frame clones only, with some absent. This sample carries 80,000 to 95,000 clones, approximately 91% of them seen once, and the ten largest clones take approximately 0.7%. The clonotype comes from an adult with an advanced solid tumor such as melanoma, head and neck, liver or kidney cancer. This material consisted of CD4+ or CD8+ T cells sorted from blood, taken in a trial of the OX40 agonist ivuxolimab.

CDR3 DNA: TGTGCCAGCACCACGACAGCAAGGGGCAATCAGCCCCAGCATTTT. Translating gives CASTTTARGNQPQHF. The chain has TRBV27 and TRBJ1-5; perhaps TRBD1 as D (5 bases). The CDR3 is made up of 15 amino acids. V lost 7 bases and J lost 2, with 15 bases in between. The germline CDR1 and CDR2 sequences are MNHEY and SMNVEV (reference sequence).